Each of the 2 T cell receptor beta chains below was sequenced from the same sample in a study of blood T cell repertoires in COVID-19. Only in-frame clones appear in the TCRdb table, and some are missing; sequencing was by immunoSEQ multiplex PCR. The data contain about 150,000 clones, 75% to 85% of them seen just once; the ten biggest clones take up 10% to 15%. What was sequenced was peripheral blood. These receptors were collected from a man in his sixties with active or convalescent COVID-19.

The rearrangement joins TRBV14 to TRBJ2-3; 8 positions match TRBD1. V lost 4 bases, J lost 2 bases, and 5 bases stayed unmatched. The CDR3 length is 15 residues. The V gene's germline CDR1 is SGHDN and CDR2 FVKESK. The CDR3 here is CASSRRTGFTDTQYF. The CDR3 DNA sequence: TGTGCCAGCAGCCGACGGACAGGGTTCACAGATACGCAGTATTTT.

CDR3 DNA sequence: TGTGCCGTGGGTAGCGGGCTCCCAATCTCCTACAATGAGCAGTTCTTC. This translates into CAVGSGLPISYNEQFF. V gene TRBV5-4 combines with J gene TRBJ2-1, with 7 bases lining up with TRBD2. The germline V gene encodes CDR1 SGHNT and CDR2 YYREEE (reference sequence). Trimming took 10 bases from V and 0 from J; bases not matched to a gene: 13. The CDR3 covers 16 residues.